The source of this TCR beta chain is a study of T-cell reconstitution after alpha-beta-depleted transplantation in children. Study-level points and caveats: Reportedly, alpha-beta T cells present about two months post-transplant originated from several hundred expanded clones of graft origin. A year had passed since transplant, and T-cell counts and diversity by then came mostly from newly produced T cells. The study traced high day-60 TCRbeta diversity in some patients to surviving recipient T cells and thymic progenitors.

Researchers prepared the TCRbeta library using unique molecular identifiers, the study reports. TCRdb re-called the PCR reads with MiXCR, one entry per CDR3 protein. The sample contains 140,000 or so distinct CDR3 sequences, around 10% of which appear only once. The J segment lost 8 bases and the V segment lost 5 bases, leaving 12 bases of the junction unmatched. Germline CDR1 reads DFQATT; CDR2 reads SNEGSKA (reference sequence). The CDR3 runs 14 residues. This clonotype was observed at least ten times. Its antigen is unidentified. This receptor was identified in a female patient between 2 and 15 years old who had a stem cell transplant for congenital amegakaryocytic thrombocytopenia, so the T cells may come from the graft donor. Sequencing was performed on PBMCs, mostly from graft donor cells, taken 180 days after TCRalphabeta/CD19-depleted stem cell transplant. V gene TRBV20-1 combines with J gene TRBJ2-1, with 7 bases that match TRBD2. In DNA, the CDR3 is TGCAGTGCTTACATCCGGACTAGTGGGGATGAGCAGTTCTTC. Amino acid sequence: CSAYIRTSGDEQFF.